These 8 T cell receptor beta chains were sequenced from one sample in a study of persistence of HIV-infected CD4 T cells. Their antigens remain unidentified. This was the immunoSEQ version 4 assay in survey mode. Measured with immunoSEQ multiplex PCR; TCRdb has only the in-frame clones, and not every one. This table holds under 55,000 clones, roughly nine tenths found once. Anti-CD3/anti-CD28 beads served as a nonspecific positive control stimulus. Responding CD4+ T cells were sorted by upregulation of both CD40 ligand and CD69. The sequences come from CD4+ T cells sorted from PBMCs after roughly 18-hour stimulation, collected from a patient who received antiretroviral therapy. The receptor source for this set is an adult woman with HIV who was CMV-seropositive.

The chain uses TRBV7-8 and TRBJ1-1; D is unresolved. The CDR3 contains 15 residues. Germline values: CDR1 SGHVS, CDR2 FQNEAQ. V lost 1 base and J 4 bases, leaving 13 bases between the germline ends. The CDR3 DNA reads as TGTGCCAGCAGCTTAGAGTCGGCAGGCGGCACTGAAGCTTTCTTT. The encoded protein is CASSLESAGGTEAFF. Looking up the rest from reference TRBV7-8 and TRBJ1-1 gives the full variable domain: GAGVSQSPRYKVAKRGQDVALRCDPISGHVSLFWYQQALGQGPEFLTYFQNEAQLDKSGLPSDRFFAERPEGSVSTLKIQRTQQEDSAVYLCASSLESAGGTEAFFGQGTRLTVV.

The chain uses TRBV19 and TRBJ1-2, with D hard to call. Germline V CDR1 and CDR2: LNHDA, SQIVND (reference sequence). The V end lost 6 bases, the J end lost 5 bases, and 19 bases lay between the germline ends. This CDR3 spans 15 amino acids. CDR3 sequence reads: CASSPEFGFGYGYTF. The CDR3 DNA sequence: TGTGCCAGTAGCCCCGAGTTCGGTTTTGGATATGGCTACACCTTC.

This chain joins TRBV19 and TRBJ2-3; perhaps TRBD2 as D (7 bases). The germline V gene has CDR1 LNHDA and CDR2 SQIVND (reference sequence). The CDR3 runs 16 residues. The V end was cut by 0 bases, the J end by 4 bases, with 14 bases between. The CDR3 loop reads CASSIDLTGRADTQYF. The CDR3 region has the DNA TGTGCCAGTAGTATAGATCTTACAGGGAGGGCAGATACGCAGTATTTT.

V gene TRBV12-3 or TRBV12-4 combines with J gene TRBJ2-3; no definite D call. There are 12 residues in the CDR3. The V gene lost 3 bases and the J gene lost 4 bases, with 5 bases spanning the gap. CDR3 protein: CASSLLADTQYF. The CDR3 DNA is TGTGCCAGCAGTTTGTTAGCAGATACGCAGTATTTT.

The chain has TRBV12-3 or TRBV12-4 and TRBJ1-6; D gene unclear. This CDR3 is built from 13 residues. V lost 5 bases and J 10 bases, leaving 12 bases between the germline ends. CDR3 sequence reads: CASSRLVGSPLHF. The DNA of the CDR3 is TGTGCCAGCAGTCGACTCGTGGGGTCACCCCTCCACTTT.

This clone is a singleton in its sample. The genes are TRBV10-2 and TRBJ2-4; maybe TRBD2 (5 bases). Looked up from germline, CDR1 is WSHSY and CDR2 is SAAADI. V lost 6 bases to trimming and J lost 0 bases, with 12 bases between them. The CDR3 consists of 15 residues. Here the CDR3 DNA reads TGCGCCAGCAGCTCCTCCGGACTAGCCAAAAACATTCAGTACTTC. Translated: CASSSSGLAKNIQYF.

The J gene is TRBJ1-1, the V gene TRBV5-4, with D possibly TRBD1 on 6 matching bases. Trimming removed 4 bases from V and 0 bases from J, with 7 bases in between. Germline V gene lookup returns CDR1 SGHNT and CDR2 YYREEE (reference sequence). This CDR3 region has 13 residues. This chain's CDR3 is CASSGTLNTEAFF. In DNA, the CDR3 is TGTGCCAGCAGCGGGACATTGAACACTGAAGCTTTCTTT. Full variable domain (rest looked up from reference TRBV5-4 and TRBJ1-1): ETGVTQSPTHLIKTRGQQVTLRCSSQSGHNTVSWYQQALGQGPQFIFQYYREEENGRGNFPPRFSGLQFPNYSSELNVNALELDDSALYLCASSGTLNTEAFFGQGTRLTVV.

V is TRBV30 and J is TRBJ2-1; no firm D call. This CDR3 comprises 12 residues. With 2 bases removed from V and 8 bases from J, the gap between germline ends came to 10 bases. The germline V gene encodes CDR1 GTSNPN and CDR2 SVGIG (reference sequence). CDR3 sequence: CAWSSYRDEQFF. In DNA form, the CDR3 reads TGTGCCTGGAGTTCATATAGGGATGAGCAGTTCTTC.